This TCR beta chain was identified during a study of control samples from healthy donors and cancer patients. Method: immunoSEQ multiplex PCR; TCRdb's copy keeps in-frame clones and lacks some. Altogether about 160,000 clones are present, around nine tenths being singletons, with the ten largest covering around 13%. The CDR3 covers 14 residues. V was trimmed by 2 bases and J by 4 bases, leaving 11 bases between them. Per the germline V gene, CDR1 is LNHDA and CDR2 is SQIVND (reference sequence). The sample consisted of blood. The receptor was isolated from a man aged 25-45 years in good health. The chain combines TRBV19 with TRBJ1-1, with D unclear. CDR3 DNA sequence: TGTGCCAGTAGTATAAGCGGGTTCGTCACTGAAGCTTTCTTT. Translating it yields CASSISGFVTEAFF.